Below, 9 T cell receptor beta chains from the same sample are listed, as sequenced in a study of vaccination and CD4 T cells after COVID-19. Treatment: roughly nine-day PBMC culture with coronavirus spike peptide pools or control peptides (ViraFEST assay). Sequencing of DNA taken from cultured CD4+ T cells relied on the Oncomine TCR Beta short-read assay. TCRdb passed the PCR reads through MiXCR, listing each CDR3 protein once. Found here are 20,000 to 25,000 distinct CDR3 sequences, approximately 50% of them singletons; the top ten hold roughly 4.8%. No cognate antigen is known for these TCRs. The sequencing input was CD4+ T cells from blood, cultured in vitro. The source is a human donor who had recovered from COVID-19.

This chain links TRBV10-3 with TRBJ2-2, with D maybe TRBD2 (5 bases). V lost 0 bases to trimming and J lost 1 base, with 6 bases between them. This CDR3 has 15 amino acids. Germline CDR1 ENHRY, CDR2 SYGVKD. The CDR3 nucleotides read TGTGCCATCAGTGAGTCGAGGGTGAACACCGGGGAGCTGTTTTTT. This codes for CAISESRVNTGELFF.

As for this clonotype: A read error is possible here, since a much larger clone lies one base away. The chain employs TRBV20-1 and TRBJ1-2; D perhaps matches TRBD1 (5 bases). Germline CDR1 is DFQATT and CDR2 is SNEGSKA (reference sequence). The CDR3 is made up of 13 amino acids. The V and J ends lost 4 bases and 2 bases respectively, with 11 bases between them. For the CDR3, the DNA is TGCAGTGCTAACACAGGTTCAAACTATGGCTACACCTTC. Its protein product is CSANTGSNYGYTF.

Here the CDR3 reads CASGPSVGYGYTF. Here the CDR3 DNA reads TGCGCCAGCGGACCTTCGGTGGGCTATGGCTACACCTTC. This chain connects TRBV10-1 to TRBJ1-2; no clear D gene. The ends were cut back, 8 bases at V and 4 bases at J, with 14 bases in the middle. Germline V lookup: CDR1 WNHNN, CDR2 SYGVQD (reference sequence). The CDR3 consists of 13 residues.

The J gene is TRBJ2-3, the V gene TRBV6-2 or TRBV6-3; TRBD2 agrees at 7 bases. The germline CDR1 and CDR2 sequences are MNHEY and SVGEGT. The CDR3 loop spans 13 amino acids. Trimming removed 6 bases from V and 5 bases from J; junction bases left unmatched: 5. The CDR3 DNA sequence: TGTGCCAGCAGAAGGGAGGGACTAGATACGCAGTATTTT. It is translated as CASRREGLDTQYF.

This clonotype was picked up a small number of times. This CDR3 is CATSVGGEMPDTQYF. CDR3 nucleotides: TGTGCCACCAGTGTAGGGGGCGAGATGCCAGATACGCAGTATTTT. The gene calls are TRBV24-1 and TRBJ2-3; 7 positions match TRBD1. V dropped 5 bases and J dropped 4; count of bases not matched to a gene: 8. The CDR3 covers 15 residues. CDR1 is KGHDR, CDR2 SFDVKD, per germline.

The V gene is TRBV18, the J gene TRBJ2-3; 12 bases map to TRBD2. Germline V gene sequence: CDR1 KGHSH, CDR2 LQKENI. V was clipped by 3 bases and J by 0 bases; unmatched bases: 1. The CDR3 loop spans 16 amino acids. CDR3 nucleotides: TGTGCCAGCTCACCTCTAGCGGGAGGGAGCACAGATACGCAGTATTTT. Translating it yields CASSPLAGGSTDTQYF. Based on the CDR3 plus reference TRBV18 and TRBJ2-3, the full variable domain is NAGVMQNPRHLVRRRGQEARLRCSPMKGHSHVYWYRQLPEEGLKFMVYLQKENIIDESGMPKERFSAEFPKEGPSILRIQQVVRGDSAAYFCASSPLAGGSTDTQYFGPGTRLTVL.

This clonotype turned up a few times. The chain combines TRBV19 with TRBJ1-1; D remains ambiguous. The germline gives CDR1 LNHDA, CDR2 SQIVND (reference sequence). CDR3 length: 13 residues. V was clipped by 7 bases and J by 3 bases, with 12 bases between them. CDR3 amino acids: CASKSREYTEAFF. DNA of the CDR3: TGTGCCAGTAAGAGCAGAGAGTACACTGAAGCTTTCTTT.

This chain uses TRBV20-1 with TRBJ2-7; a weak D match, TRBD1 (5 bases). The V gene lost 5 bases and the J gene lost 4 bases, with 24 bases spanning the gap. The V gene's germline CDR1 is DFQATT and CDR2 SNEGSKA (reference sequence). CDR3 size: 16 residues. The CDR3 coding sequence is TGCAGTGCTGCACCTCAATTCCGGCAGGGTGGGTACGAGCAGTACTTC. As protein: CSAAPQFRQGGYEQYF.

The CDR3 sequence: CASSLGQGGGQDQPQHF. CDR3 DNA: TGTGCCAGCAGCTTAGGCCAGGGAGGGGGACAGGATCAGCCCCAGCATTTT. This chain links TRBV11-2 with TRBJ1-5; 8 bases match TRBD1. The germline gives CDR1 SGHAT, CDR2 FQNNGV. After removal of 1 base from V and 5 bases from J, the junction contained 10 bases not matched to a gene. The length of the CDR3 is 17 residues.